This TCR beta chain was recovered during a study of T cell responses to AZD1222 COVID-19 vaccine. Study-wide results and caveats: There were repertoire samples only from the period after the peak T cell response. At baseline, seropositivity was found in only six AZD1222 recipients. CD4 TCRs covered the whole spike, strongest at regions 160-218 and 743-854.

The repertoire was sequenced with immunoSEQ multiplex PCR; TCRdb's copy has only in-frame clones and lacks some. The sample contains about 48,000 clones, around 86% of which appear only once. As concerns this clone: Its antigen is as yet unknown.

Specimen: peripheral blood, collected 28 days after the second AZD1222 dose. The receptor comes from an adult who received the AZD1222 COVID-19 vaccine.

The CDR3 is CASSLGSGGNNEQFF. DNA for the CDR3: TGTGCCAGCAGCTTAGGGTCGGGCGGTAACAATGAGCAGTTCTTC. V usage is TRBV7-9 and J usage is TRBJ2-1; D uncertain. The CDR3 extends over 15 amino acids. Between the trimmed V and J ends, which lost 1 base and 5 bases, there was a span of 12 bases. Germline V gene sequence: CDR1 SEHNR, CDR2 FQNEAQ (reference sequence).